These T cell receptor beta chains were read from a single sample in a study of response to subunit inactivated influenza vaccine. TCRdb re-analysed the RT-PCR reads in MiXCR, keeping a single row per CDR3 protein. The top ten clones hold around 10% of a sample with roughly 700,000 distinct CDR3 sequences, approximately 14% of them seen once. Sequencing used PBMCs from blood, obtained 12 days after vaccination. The receptors stem from a man between 50 and 59 years old who received an inactivated influenza vaccine. CDR3s include the opening cysteine and the closing phenylalanine or tryptophan. D genes are given only for firm matches. Expanded clones get a size class; other rows say once, few or many, or leave the size out.

d_call	clone_size	v_call	j_call	cdr3_nt	cdr3_aa
TRBD1	.	TRBV20-1	TRBJ1-5	TGCAGTGCTAGACCAACGGGACAGGGAAATCAGCCCCAGCATTTT	CSARPTGQGNQPQHF
.	many	TRBV12-3/TRBV12-4	TRBJ1-2	TGTGCCAGCAGCCCCGGACAGAACTATGGCTACACCTTC	CASSPGQNYGYTF
.	many	TRBV6-1	TRBJ1-5	TGTGCCAGCAGGAGGAGGCGGGAGAGCTATAGCAATCAGCCCCAGCATTTT	CASRRRRESYSNQPQHF
TRBD1	.	TRBV15	TRBJ2-1	TGTGCCACCAGCAGAGCAGGCGGACAGGGGGCTTATGAGCAGTTCTTC	CATSRAGGQGAYEQFF
.	few	TRBV7-2	TRBJ2-6	TGTGCCGGTTCGAGGGACTCTGGGGCCAACGTCCTGACTTTC	CAGSRDSGANVLTF
.	once	TRBV18	TRBJ2-7	TGTGCCAGCTCACCAACTCCCACTAGCTACGAGCAGTACTTC	CASSPTPTSYEQYF
.	few	TRBV27	TRBJ1-2	TGTGCCAGCAGTCGGGAATACGGGACTTTCTATGGCTACACCTTC	CASSREYGTFYGYTF
TRBD1	few	TRBV11-2	TRBJ2-7	TGTGCCAGCAGCCCAGCTTTAGCACCGGGACAGGGTTTATACGAGCAGTACTTC	CASSPALAPGQGLYEQYF
.	few	TRBV6-5	TRBJ2-7	TGTGCCAGCAGGAATGGGTACGAGCAGTACTTC	CASRNGYEQYF
.	.	TRBV6-6	TRBJ1-1	TGTGCCAGCAGGGCCCCCGAGGTAACTGAAGCTTTCTTT	CASRAPEVTEAFF
.	few	TRBV28	TRBJ2-2	TGTGCCAGCAGCCAACGGGAGATCGCGAACACCGGGGAGCTGTTTTTT	CASSQREIANTGELFF
.	.	TRBV4-1	TRBJ1-1	TGCGCCAGCAGCCAAGTTAAGGTGGCGGGGACTGAAGCTTTCTTT	CASSQVKVAGTEAFF
TRBD2	.	TRBV9	TRBJ2-7	TGTGCCAGCAGCCAAAGCGGGAGTACCGACGAGCAGTACTTC	CASSQSGSTDEQYF
TRBD2	few	TRBV30	TRBJ2-3	TGTGCCTGGAGTGTTACTCTAGCGGGAGATACGCAGTATTTT	CAWSVTLAGDTQYF
TRBD1	.	TRBV5-1	TRBJ2-4	TGCGCCAGCAGCTTGGTAGGGGGCGAAAACATTCAGTACTTC	CASSLVGGENIQYF
.	few	TRBV6-1	TRBJ2-3	TGTGCCAGCAGTAAGACGGACATAAGCACAGATACGCAGTATTTT	CASSKTDISTDTQYF
.	few	TRBV28	TRBJ2-2	TGTGCCAGCAGTTTAAGGGGTTCGAACACCGGGGAGCTGTTTTTT	CASSLRGSNTGELFF
TRBD2	few	TRBV6-4	TRBJ2-1	TGTGCCAGCAGTCCCGAGTCTAGCGGGAGTACCCTTGCTCTACGGGAGCAGTTCTTC	CASSPESSGSTLALREQFF
.	.	TRBV5-1	TRBJ1-1	TGCGCCAGCAGCCCCCAAGGGGGAGCGGCTCAGACTGAAGCTTTCTTT	CASSPQGGAAQTEAFF
TRBD1	.	TRBV6-2/TRBV6-3	TRBJ2-7	TGTGCCAGCAGCCTAAGGGACAGGCTCCACGAGCAGTACTTC	CASSLRDRLHEQYF
.	many	TRBV7-2	TRBJ2-7	TGTGCCAGCAGAGAGACTGGGTCCTTAGGGGAGCAGTACTTC	CASRETGSLGEQYF
.	few	TRBV29-1	TRBJ1-1	TGCAGCGTTGAGGGGCCACTTATGAACACTGAAGCTTTCTTT	CSVEGPLMNTEAFF
.	.	TRBV20-1	TRBJ1-6	TGCAGTGCTGATCAGGGAGGTCGCTCCTATAATTCACCCCTCCACTTT	CSADQGGRSYNSPLHF
.	few	TRBV10-3	TRBJ2-7	TGTGCCATCAGTCCCGAAACCTACGAGCAGTACTTC	CAISPETYEQYF
.	many	TRBV7-9	TRBJ2-4	TGTGCCAGCAGCTTAGATTTAGCCAAAAACATTCAGTACTTC	CASSLDLAKNIQYF
.	many	TRBV29-1	TRBJ2-1	TGCAGCGCCCTGCCGACTACGTCTGAGCAGTTCTTC	CSALPTTSEQFF
TRBD1	.	TRBV28	TRBJ1-2	TGTGCCAGCAGTTTTGGGACAGGCTCCGGCTACACCTTC	CASSFGTGSGYTF
TRBD2	.	TRBV6-2/TRBV6-3	TRBJ2-2	TGTGCTAGCGGGAGGACAGACACCGGGGAGCTGTTTTTT	CASGRTDTGELFF
.	.	TRBV11-2	TRBJ1-2	TGTGCCAGCAGCTTTAACGGGAGGGCGGGCTACACCTTC	CASSFNGRAGYTF
.	few	TRBV6-2/TRBV6-3	TRBJ2-1	TGTGCCAGCAGTTACCCCCGGGGGCCTAAGGAGCAGTTCTTC	CASSYPRGPKEQFF
.	few	TRBV6-5	TRBJ2-3	TGTGCCAGCAGTTACTCGTTCGGGGAACCAGATACGCAGTATTTT	CASSYSFGEPDTQYF
.	few	TRBV7-2	TRBJ1-1	TGTGCCAGCAGCCAGATAGAAGCTTTCTTT	CASSQIEAFF
TRBD1	many	TRBV12-3/TRBV12-4	TRBJ1-1	TGTGCCAGCAGTACAGGGGCGGCCACTGAAGCTTTCTTT	CASSTGAATEAFF
.	many	TRBV6-2/TRBV6-3	TRBJ2-2	TGTGCCAGCGCCTGGTCGAACACCGGGGAGCTGTTTTTT	CASAWSNTGELFF
.	.	TRBV20-1	TRBJ2-1	TGCAGTGCTTCCTTAGGACATGAGCAGTTCTTC	CSASLGHEQFF
TRBD1	.	TRBV5-1	TRBJ1-2	TGCGCCAGCAGCTCCGGGACAGGGGTAGTCTATGGCTACACCTTC	CASSSGTGVVYGYTF
.	.	TRBV7-2	TRBJ2-7	TGTGCCAGCAGCTTAGCTGTTCAGGGCTACGAGCAGTACTTC	CASSLAVQGYEQYF
.	.	TRBV10-3	TRBJ1-2	TGTGCCATCACCCCTGAGAGGACTATGGGCTACACCTTC	CAITPERTMGYTF
TRBD1	.	TRBV6-1	TRBJ1-1	TGTGCCAGCGTACCAGGGGGTAACACTGAAGCTTTCTTT	CASVPGGNTEAFF
.	.	TRBV7-9	TRBJ1-2	TGTGCCAGCAGGCCGTTCTATGGCTACACCTTC	CASRPFYGYTF
TRBD1	few	TRBV11-3	TRBJ2-5	TGTGCCAGCAGCTTAGTAGTTCCCGGGACAGGGGGAACGTACCAAGAGACCCAGTACTTC	CASSLVVPGTGGTYQETQYF
TRBD2	few	TRBV11-2	TRBJ2-1	TGTGCCAGCAGCTTACGGACTAGCGGGGTTTTGTATGAGCAGTTCTTC	CASSLRTSGVLYEQFF
.	many	TRBV30	TRBJ1-1	TGTGCCTGGAGTCCGGGACCAGGACGCGGCACTGAAGCTTTCTTT	CAWSPGPGRGTEAFF
TRBD1	.	TRBV29-1	TRBJ2-7	TGCAGCGCCACCGGACAGGGGGCGCGTGAGCAGTACTTC	CSATGQGAREQYF
.	.	TRBV3-1	TRBJ2-7	TGTGCCAGCAGCCTAAATTCCGAGCAGTACTTC	CASSLNSEQYF
.	.	TRBV4-1	TRBJ1-1	TGCGCCAGCAGCCAAGATAACGGGGGGAACACTGAAGCTTTCTTT	CASSQDNGGNTEAFF
.	few	TRBV7-9	TRBJ1-1	TGTGCCAGCAGGTGGGACGGATTGAACACTGAAGCTTTCTTT	CASRWDGLNTEAFF
.	.	TRBV2	TRBJ2-2	TGTGCCAGCAGTGACTTCACCGGGGAGCTGTTTTTT	CASSDFTGELFF
.	.	TRBV11-2	TRBJ1-6	TGTGCCAGCAGCTTACCGTACTCCCACCGATATTCACCCCTCCACTTT	CASSLPYSHRYSPLHF